This entry lists 17 T cell receptor beta chains sequenced from one sample in a study of T cell repertoires in cytomegalovirus infection. TCRdb re-analysed the reads in MiXCR, keeping a single row per CDR3 protein. There are around 260,000 distinct CDR3 sequences in the sample; about 25% occur only once, and approximately 15% lies in the top ten. Input material: PBMCs. The origin of the receptors is a human donor in good health (CMV status not recorded). Some clones in this sample may be carry-over from other donors' samples.

The gene calls are TRBV19 and TRBJ2-2; TRBD2 is a possible D gene (5 bases). V dropped 5 bases and J dropped 0 bases, with 13 bases sitting between them. Germline-derived CDR1 and CDR2 are LNHDA and SQIVND (reference sequence). This CDR3 contains 16 residues. The CDR3 DNA reads TGTGCCAGTAGTTATCGGAGCGGTTCGAACACCGGGGAGCTGTTTTTT. It codes for CASSYRSGSNTGELFF.

The chain carries TRBV7-9 and TRBJ2-7, with no clear D. Trimming removed 1 base at V and 5 bases at J, with 12 bases between. This CDR3 contains 14 residues. In germline, CDR1 is SEHNR, CDR2 FQNEAQ (reference sequence). CDR3 DNA: TGTGCCAGCAGCTTAGGTGGTTTCGGAGACGAGCAGTACTTC. It encodes CASSLGGFGDEQYF.

This clonotype has a count of ten or more. This sequence joins TRBV7-2 and TRBJ1-2, with 7 nucleotides matching TRBD1. J gave up 7 bases and V 4 bases, and 9 bases lay outside the gene matches. Germline-derived CDR1 and CDR2 are SGHTA and FQGNSA. The length of the CDR3 is 14 residues. This CDR3 reads CASSSGGGGSGYTF. The CDR3 DNA sequence: TGTGCCAGCAGCTCGGGCGGAGGGGGCTCTGGCTACACCTTC.

This clonotype was seen repeatedly, ten times or more. CDR3: CASSFSERVTEAFF. The CDR3 DNA reads as TGTGCCAGCAGTTTCTCAGAGAGGGTCACTGAAGCTTTCTTT. The chain recombines TRBV12-3 or TRBV12-4 with TRBJ1-1; D gene uncertain. V dropped 3 bases and J dropped 4 bases, with 12 bases sitting between them. The CDR3 runs to 14 residues.

The V and J genes are TRBV18 and TRBJ2-2, with 7 bases identical to TRBD2. Germline values: CDR1 KGHSH, CDR2 LQKENI. This CDR3 spans 14 amino acids. The J segment lost 5 bases and the V segment lost 4 bases, leaving 4 bases of the junction unmatched. CDR3 nucleotide sequence: TGTGCCAGCTCACGCCCGGGGGGAACCGGGGAGCTGTTTTTT. Its translation: CASSRPGGTGELFF.

This clonotype was detected ten times or more. V is TRBV7-2 and J is TRBJ2-1; weak D call: TRBD2 (7 bases). The length of the CDR3 is 16 residues. CDR1 and CDR2 from the germline V gene are SGHTA and FQGNSA. V dropped 1 base and J dropped 4 bases, with 14 bases sitting between them. CDR3 bases: TGTGCCAGCAGCTTAGTAGGGGGGGCAACTTACAATGAGCAGTTCTTC. It yields the protein CASSLVGGATYNEQFF.

The chain employs TRBV5-1 and TRBJ2-3; a weak D match, TRBD2 (6 bases). The CDR3 totals 16 residues. In germline, CDR1 is SGHRS, CDR2 YFSETQ. V was pared by 5 bases and J by 3 bases, with 19 bases between. CDR3 amino acids: CASRPRTGEATDTQYF. In DNA, the CDR3 is TGCGCCAGCAGACCCCGCACGGGAGAGGCAACAGATACGCAGTATTTT. The entire variable domain, with the rest obtained from reference TRBV5-1 and TRBJ2-3, is as follows: KAGVTQTPRYLIKTRGQQVTLSCSPISGHRSVSWYQQTPGQGLQFLFEYFSETQRNKGNFPGRFSGRQFSNSRSEMNVSTLELGDSALYLCASRPRTGEATDTQYFGPGTRLTVL.

This chain links TRBV25-1 with TRBJ1-6; D gene unclear. V lost 5 bases, J lost 1 base, and 6 bases lay in between. The CDR3 totals 14 residues. Germline CDR1 is MGHDK and CDR2 is SYGVNS. The chain's CDR3 is CASSSRSYNSPLHF. CDR3 sequence (DNA): TGTGCCAGCAGTTCTAGGTCCTATAATTCACCCCTCCACTTT.

This clonotype appeared many times. The chain couples TRBV2 to TRBJ2-7; D remains unclear. The CDR3 totals 12 residues. The V gene's germline CDR1 is SNHLY and CDR2 FYNNEI. The V gene lost 3 bases and the J gene lost 4 bases, with 7 bases spanning the gap. CDR3 in amino acids: CASSENGYEQYF. In DNA form, the CDR3 reads TGTGCCAGCAGTGAGAATGGTTACGAGCAGTACTTC.

This clonotype has ten or more counts. The gene calls are TRBV28 and TRBJ2-1, with unresolved D. Trimming took 7 bases from V and 7 from J, leaving 23 bases between them. Looked up from germline, CDR1 is MDHEN and CDR2 is SYDVKM. The CDR3 is made up of 16 amino acids. CDR3 loop: CASTFLQTRIGNEQFF. CDR3 coding DNA: TGTGCCAGCACCTTCCTACAAACCAGAATAGGGAATGAGCAGTTCTTC. Combining the CDR3 with reference TRBV28 and TRBJ2-1 gives the whole variable domain DVKVTQSSRYLVKRTGEKVFLECVQDMDHENMFWYRQDPGLGLRLIYFSYDVKMKEKGDIPEGYSVSREKKERFSLILESASTNQTSMYLCASTFLQTRIGNEQFFGPGTRLTVL.

This rearrangement joins TRBV5-1 to TRBJ2-5, with TRBD2 matching over 9 bases. Germline V gives CDR1 SGHRS, CDR2 YFSETQ. V trimming: 6 bases; J trimming: 5 bases; junction bases outside the gene matches: 5. The CDR3 contains 13 residues. The CDR3 coding sequence is TGCGCCAGCACCACGGCGGGGGGGGAGACCCAGTACTTC. This gives the protein CASTTAGGETQYF.

The table lists this clonotype with a few counts. The J gene is TRBJ2-7, the V gene TRBV6-2 or TRBV6-3; a possible D gene is TRBD1 (6 bases). Germline CDR1 reads MNHEY; CDR2 reads SVGEGT. CDR3 length equals 14 residues. With 7 bases removed from V and 6 bases from J, the gap between germline ends came to 19 bases. For the CDR3, the DNA is TGTGCCAGCACCCCCCTAGGGGGAATACGCGAGCAGTACTTC. Translated: CASTPLGGIREQYF.

This clonotype was counted only a few times. V is TRBV20-1 and J is TRBJ2-7; D is undetermined. CDR3 size: 11 residues. The germline V gene has CDR1 DFQATT and CDR2 SNEGSKA (reference sequence). Between the trimmed V and J ends, which lost 3 bases and 7 bases, there was a span of 10 bases. CDR3 residues: CSARFQKEQYF. The CDR3 DNA reads as TGCAGTGCTAGGTTCCAGAAAGAGCAGTACTTC.

This clonotype was seen at least ten times. The chain employs TRBV7-2 and TRBJ1-1; no definite D call. Germline loops: CDR1 SGHTA, CDR2 FQGNSA. V gave up 2 bases and J gave up 3 bases, with 7 bases separating them. CDR3 size: 13 residues. The CDR3 is CASSLIPDTEAFF. CDR3 nucleotide sequence: TGTGCCAGCAGCTTAATCCCCGACACTGAAGCTTTCTTT.

Here the CDR3 reads CASSFQTRTAEAFF. The CDR3, as DNA: TGTGCCAGCAGTTTCCAAACCCGGACGGCTGAAGCTTTCTTT. J is TRBJ1-1 and V is TRBV6-2 or TRBV6-3; D unclear. Germline CDR1 and CDR2: MNHEY and SVGEGT. The CDR3 is 14 residues long. Deletions cut 4 bases from V and 6 bases from J, with 15 bases between.

This chain links TRBV12-3 or TRBV12-4 with TRBJ2-1, with TRBD2 matching 9 bases. Trimming took 8 bases from V and 4 from J; bases not matched to a gene: 9. This CDR3 is 15 amino acids long. CDR3 in amino acids: CASGPPGLAYNEQFF. For the CDR3, the DNA is TGTGCCAGCGGACCACCGGGACTAGCTTACAATGAGCAGTTCTTC.

This clonotype is a singleton in its sample. The chain joins TRBV29-1 to TRBJ2-7, with D tentatively TRBD2 (6 bases). The CDR3 is made up of 13 amino acids. Trimming took 4 bases from V and 0 from J, leaving 10 bases between them. CDR1 is SQVTM, CDR2 ANQGSEA, per germline. DNA of the CDR3: TGCAGCGTTGGGGGGGATTACTCCTACGAGCAGTACTTC. The encoded protein is CSVGGDYSYEQYF.